The 18 T cell receptor beta chains in this list originate from one sample, sequenced in a study of blood T cell repertoires in COVID-19. Generated by immunoSEQ multiplex PCR, the TCRdb table keeps only in-frame clones and is missing some. Of hundreds of thousands of clones listed, 80% to 90% are singletons. Sample: PBMCs or T cells enriched from blood (not recorded which). These receptors were obtained from a woman in her forties or fifties who had recovered from COVID-19.

The V call is TRBV4-1, the J call TRBJ2-7, with 10 bases matching TRBD2. The CDR3 totals 16 residues. V was pared by 1 base and J by 2 bases, with 5 bases of the junction left unmatched. Per the germline V gene, CDR1 is MGHRA and CDR2 is YSYEKL. CDR3 in DNA: TGCGCCAGCAGCCAAGGTAGCGGGGGGTCGACCTACGAGCAGTACTTC. Protein product: CASSQGSGGSTYEQYF.

The rearrangement joins TRBV7-2 to TRBJ2-7, with D maybe TRBD1 (5 bases). The germline V and J ends were trimmed by 4 bases and 3 bases, with 10 bases remaining between them. CDR1 is SGHTA and CDR2 is FQGNSA in the germline V gene. The CDR3 covers 13 residues. CDR3 sequence reads: CASSSTANYEQYF. CDR3 nucleotides: TGTGCCAGCAGCTCGACAGCCAACTACGAGCAGTACTTC.

This clone was detected only a few times. The chain recombines TRBV24-1 with TRBJ1-5, with 9 positions matching TRBD1. Germline V gene data show CDR1 as KGHDR and CDR2 as SFDVKD. Germline trimming cut 4 bases from V and 0 bases from J; bases unmatched to any gene: 3. The CDR3 totals 16 residues. The CDR3 DNA follows: TGTGCCACCAGTGAACGGACAGGGGTTAGCAATCAGCCCCAGCATTTT. It yields the protein CATSERTGVSNQPQHF.

The rearrangement uses TRBV23-1 and TRBJ1-3; TRBD1 aligns across 7 bases. TRBV23-1 is given ORF status, its function remaining uncertain. This CDR3 region has 17 residues. V shed 5 bases, J shed 0 bases, and the junction held 10 bases outside the gene matches. For the CDR3, the DNA is TGCGCCAGCAGTTCGACCGACAGGGATCTCTCTGGAAACACCATATATTTT. It yields the protein CASSSTDRDLSGNTIYF.

The V call is TRBV5-1, the J call TRBJ1-2; 11 bases fit TRBD1. Germline lookup yields CDR1 SGHRS and CDR2 YFSETQ. The CDR3 loop spans 15 amino acids. V lost 2 bases and J lost 8; bases outside the gene matches: 8. The CDR3 spells CASSFFRDRGTGYTF. The CDR3 nucleotides are TGCGCCAGCAGCTTTTTCCGGGACAGGGGGACCGGCTACACCTTC.

V gene TRBV28 combines with J gene TRBJ1-2; 8 bases align to TRBD1. Germline V CDR1 and CDR2: MDHEN, SYDVKM. The trim removed 5 bases at V and 4 bases at J, leaving 12 bases unmatched. The CDR3 totals 16 residues. CDR3 sequence: CASSTQAGGAPYGYTF. The DNA of the CDR3 is TGTGCCAGCAGTACCCAGGCAGGGGGCGCGCCCTATGGCTACACCTTC.

The gene calls are TRBV6-5 and TRBJ1-5; D is ambiguous. Trimming removed 6 bases from V and 2 bases from J, with 14 bases in between. CDR3 size: 15 residues. Germline CDR1 MNHEY, CDR2 SVGAGI. CDR3 coding DNA: TGTGCCAGCAGCCCAGTGACCCGGGGCAATCAGCCCCAGCATTTT. It yields the protein CASSPVTRGNQPQHF.

The chain recombines TRBV19 with TRBJ1-2, with a tentative D call TRBD1 (5 bases). V shed 9 bases and J shed 0 bases, with 14 bases lying between them. CDR1 and CDR2 (germline): LNHDA, SQIVND (reference sequence). The CDR3 runs to 14 residues. CDR3 DNA sequence: TGTGCCAGCGACGACAGACCGTCTAACTATGGCTACACCTTC. As protein: CASDDRPSNYGYTF.

The J gene is TRBJ1-2, the V gene TRBV7-2; TRBD1 aligns across 9 bases. The CDR3 totals 14 residues. Trimming cost V 4 bases and J 5 bases; bases outside gene matches: 5. Looked up from germline, CDR1 is SGHTA and CDR2 is FQGNSA. The CDR3 DNA is TGTGCCAGCAGCTGGGACAGGGTGGGGTATGGCTACACCTTC. Encoded protein: CASSWDRVGYGYTF.

The J gene is TRBJ1-2, the V gene TRBV18, with TRBD1 as a possible D gene (5 bases). The V end lost 4 bases, the J end lost 4 bases, and 22 bases lay between the germline ends. The CDR3 runs 17 residues. From germline, CDR1 is KGHSH and CDR2 LQKENI. CDR3 sequence (DNA): TGTGCCAGCTCACAGGCTCCCCAGTTAGGGGAAACCTATGGCTACACCTTC. The encoded protein is CASSQAPQLGETYGYTF.

This chain joins TRBV7-6 and TRBJ2-6, with D unclear. V lost 5 bases and J lost 3, with 17 bases in between. This CDR3 is built from 17 residues. The germline CDR1 and CDR2 sequences are SGHVS and FNYEAQ. The CDR3 nucleotides read TGTGCCAGCAGCCCACGAGCGTTAGCTAATGGGGCCAACGTCCTGACTTTC. This sequence encodes CASSPRALANGANVLTF.

V gene TRBV28 combines with J gene TRBJ1-4; tentative D call: TRBD1 (6 bases). V was cut by 6 bases and J by 8 bases, with 13 bases left in between. The CDR3 is made up of 13 amino acids. Germline CDR1 MDHEN, CDR2 SYDVKM. CDR3 in amino acids: CASRGGAWEKLFF. In DNA form, the CDR3 reads TGTGCCAGCAGGGGGGGGGCCTGGGAAAAACTGTTTTTT. The full variable domain, in which reference TRBV28 and TRBJ1-4 provide the parts outside the CDR3, is DVKVTQSSRYLVKRTGEKVFLECVQDMDHENMFWYRQDPGLGLRLIYFSYDVKMKEKGDIPEGYSVSREKKERFSLILESASTNQTSMYLCASRGGAWEKLFFGSGTQLSVL.

The chain employs TRBV30 and TRBJ2-1, with 7 nucleotides matching TRBD1. J was trimmed by 1 base and V by 0 bases; bases with no gene match: 6. The germline CDR1 and CDR2 sequences are GTSNPN and SVGIG (reference sequence). The CDR3 sequence is 16 residues long. CDR3 sequence reads: CAWSVDRVSSYNEQFF. The CDR3 DNA follows: TGTGCCTGGAGTGTCGACAGGGTCTCTTCCTACAATGAGCAGTTCTTC.

V and J are TRBV2 and TRBJ1-4; 8 bases match TRBD1. The germline gives CDR1 SNHLY, CDR2 FYNNEI. There are 15 residues in the CDR3. V trimming: 4 bases; J trimming: 6 bases; junction bases outside the gene matches: 7. The DNA for the CDR3 is TGTGCCAGCAGTGGGTGGACAGGGACGGATGAAAAACTGTTTTTT. Its protein is CASSGWTGTDEKLFF.

V and J are TRBV9 and TRBJ1-5, with D unclear. Germline assignment: CDR1 SGDLS and CDR2 YYNGEE. This CDR3 contains 15 residues. Trimming cost V 2 bases and J 2 bases, with 11 bases left between them. Written as DNA, the CDR3 is TGTGCCAGCAGCGTGGATGGGCGGGGCAATCAGCCCCAGCATTTT. This gives the protein CASSVDGRGNQPQHF.

The V and J genes are TRBV12-5 and TRBJ1-5; D remains ambiguous. With 0 bases removed from V and 0 bases from J, the gap between germline ends came to 6 bases. From germline, CDR1 is LGHNT and CDR2 FRNRAP. CDR3 size: 15 residues. CDR3 nucleotide sequence: TGTGCTAGTGGTTTGGTACTGCATAGCAATCAGCCCCAGCATTTT. Amino acid sequence: CASGLVLHSNQPQHF.

This chain uses TRBV28 with TRBJ1-6; 7 bases agree with TRBD1. The CDR3 totals 15 residues. V lost 2 bases to trimming and J lost 9 bases; unmatched junction nucleotides: 7. CDR1 is MDHEN, CDR2 SYDVKM, per germline. The CDR3 protein is CASSLKDREGSPLHF. The CDR3 DNA follows: TGTGCCAGCAGTTTAAAAGACAGGGAAGGTTCACCCCTCCACTTT.

V gene TRBV6-5 combines with J gene TRBJ2-3, with unresolved D. Germline loops: CDR1 MNHEY, CDR2 SVGAGI. Trimming shortened V by 6 bases and J by 10 bases, and 14 bases separated the two germline ends. This CDR3 spans 12 amino acids. CDR3 in amino acids: CASSPKTQAQYF. The DNA of the CDR3 is TGTGCCAGCAGCCCAAAAACTCAGGCGCAGTATTTT.